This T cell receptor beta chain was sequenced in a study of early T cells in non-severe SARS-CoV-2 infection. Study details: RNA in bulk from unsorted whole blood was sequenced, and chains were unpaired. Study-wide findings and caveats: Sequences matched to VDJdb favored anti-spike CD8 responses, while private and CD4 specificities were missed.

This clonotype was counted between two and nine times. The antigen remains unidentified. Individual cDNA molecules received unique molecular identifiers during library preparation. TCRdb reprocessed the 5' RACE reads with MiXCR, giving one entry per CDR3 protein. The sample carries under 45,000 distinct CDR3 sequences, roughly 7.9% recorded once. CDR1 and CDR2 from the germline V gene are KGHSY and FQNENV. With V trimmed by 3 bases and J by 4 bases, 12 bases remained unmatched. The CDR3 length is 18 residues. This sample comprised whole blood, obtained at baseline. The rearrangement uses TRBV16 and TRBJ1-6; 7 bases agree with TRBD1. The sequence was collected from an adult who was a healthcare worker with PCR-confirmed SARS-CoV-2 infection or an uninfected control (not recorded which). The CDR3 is CASSHFPGTVDYNSPLHF. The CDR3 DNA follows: TGTGCCAGCAGCCATTTTCCCGGGACAGTCGATTATAATTCACCCCTCCACTTT.